This TCR beta chain was profiled in a study of blood T cell repertoires in COVID-19 (dated by TCRdb to 2018 to 2020). A note on the overall study: Samples from collaborators originated in the United States, Italy and Spain and spanned both the acute and convalescent phases of COVID-19. The prospective study material was composed of cDNA or gDNA derived from T cells, B-cell-depleted T cells, or PBMCs. Deeply sampled blood TCRbeta repertoires from subjects exposed to, actively infected with, or recovered from COVID-19 were included in the dataset. The repertoires were released in a freely available public database intended as a resource for research on the immune response to SARS-CoV-2. Samples came from the ongoing ImmuneRACE study (first 160 participants) plus 1,254 subjects from 6 global collaborators. A de-identified subject ID, COVID-19 status, age in years and sex were almost always included in the sample metadata. Where HLA class I and class II types were available, the types were taken from metadata supplied by the sample provider, not from assay-based typing. Here is what the overall study found, with its caveats: The amount of clinical and demographic metadata varied by source and participant and was provided uncurated.

With regard to this clone: Its antigen has not been determined. There are no base qualities to consult, and no much larger clone falls within one base.

The immunoSEQ Assay, a bias-controlled multiplex PCR, was used to amplify TCRbeta CDR3 regions from genomic DNA. The paper's processing steps were these. Within the assay, amplification of reference gene primers was used to estimate how many nucleated cells each sample contained. Sequence reads were collapsed and filtered to measure the absolute abundance of every unique TCRbeta CDR3 rearrangement. For each sample, productive Simpson clonality was calculated as the square root of Simpson's diversity index over productive rearrangements. TCRdb holds this immuneACCESS table with in-frame rearrangements only. Some clones are missing; in checked studies, unresolved V genes explain under half, and the rest has no known cause. V, J and clone size are taken as reported in that table, and D and trimming were inferred from the DNA itself. The sample table lists roughly 200,000 clones, nearly 90% of them with a count of one. The ten largest clonotypes hold around 2% of the sample.

Participants in the prospective study were aged about 18 to 100 years, lived in over 20 United States geographic areas, and enrolled through a virtual design. In the prospective study, cohorts were assigned on the basis of participant-reported clinical history obtained from a screening survey and a study questionnaire. Mobile phlebotomists in the prospective study collected whole blood, serum and a nasopharyngeal or oropharyngeal swab from every participant. Over a roughly 2-month period, participants in the prospective study had the option of providing additional blood draws and questionnaires. Before DNA extraction, prospective study blood samples were shipped either frozen or at room temperature. The CDR3 starts with the cysteine, ends with the phenylalanine, and has 20 residues. Only the CDR3 DNA is retained, 60 bases long and in frame from the first base. The germline V gene provides CDR1 SNHLY and CDR2 FYNNEI. Unmatched junction bases come to 23, with V trimmed by 0 bases and J by 9 bases.

The chain couples TRBV2 to TRBJ2-4, with 7 bases matching TRBD1. This clonotype was obtained from a woman between 40 and 50 years old with acute COVID-19. Sequencing was performed on PBMCs or T cells enriched from blood (not recorded which). The CDR3 protein: CASSEALRLSRLQGLAIQYF. The nucleotide sequence reads TGTGCCAGCAGTGAAGCGCTTCGGTTGAGTCGGTTACAGGGGTTGGCCATTCAGTACTTC.